The rows below give T cell receptor beta chains drawn from one sample of a study of T cells in localized non-small cell lung cancer. Data came from immunoSEQ multiplex PCR; TCRdb stores just in-frame clones and leaves some out. Counted here are 50,000 to 65,000 clones, around 81% occurring once; the ten biggest clones make up 4.5% to 5.5%. The sequencing here drew on PBMCs, taken before any cancer treatment. The receptor set was obtained from a woman between 35 and 70 years old with stage II lung adenocarcinoma. Both conserved end residues are part of each CDR3. D genes are given only for firm matches. Not every row has a clone size; where given, it reads once, few, many or a size class.

clone size,J gene,D gene,V gene,CDR3 DNA,CDR3 protein
NA,TRBJ2-3,NA,TRBV11-2,TGTGCCAGCAGCTTAGGGTCCCTAAGCGGAATCACAGATACGCAGTATTTT,CASSLGSLSGITDTQYF
NA,TRBJ1-5,TRBD1,TRBV6-5,TGTGCCAGCAGAGCAGGGGGCAGTCAGCCCCAGCATTTT,CASRAGGSQPQHF
NA,TRBJ2-5,TRBD2,TRBV7-9,TGTGCCAGCAGCTGGGTGCTAGCGGGGGAAAAGACCCAGTACTTC,CASSWVLAGEKTQYF
NA,TRBJ1-4,NA,TRBV6-1,TGTGCCAGCAGTGAAGCGCTAAGGGTATCTAATGAAAAACTGTTTTTT,CASSEALRVSNEKLFF
many,TRBJ1-5,TRBD1,TRBV30,TGTGCCTGGAGCGGTGGACAGGCCCTTAGCAATCAGCCCCAGCATTTT,CAWSGGQALSNQPQHF
once,TRBJ2-1,NA,TRBV5-1,TGCGCCAGCAGCTTGTTAGTCAATGAGCAGTTCTTC,CASSLLVNEQFF
NA,TRBJ2-3,NA,TRBV11-3,TGTGCCAGCAGCCACAGGGGCACAGATACGCAGTATTTT,CASSHRGTDTQYF
NA,TRBJ1-5,TRBD1,TRBV19,TGTGCCAGTACTCCTGGGACAGGTCCTAGCAATCAGCCCCAGCATTTT,CASTPGTGPSNQPQHF
medium-sized,TRBJ2-7,TRBD2,TRBV7-9,TGTGCCAGCAGCTCTAATCTCGGGGGGGCCGACGAGCAGTACTTC,CASSSNLGGADEQYF
NA,TRBJ1-2,NA,TRBV29-1,TGCAGCGTTGCTTTTACAGGGTCTCGGCACGATGGCGGCTACACCTTC,CSVAFTGSRHDGGYTF
NA,TRBJ2-4,TRBD1,TRBV4-2,TGTGCCAGCAGCCAAGTTGGAACAGGGGGCTTGGACATTCAGTACTTC,CASSQVGTGGLDIQYF
NA,TRBJ2-7,TRBD1,TRBV7-2,TGTGCCAGCAGCTTAGCTCGGGACAGCTTATCCTACGAGCAGTACTTC,CASSLARDSLSYEQYF